This is a list of T cell receptor beta chains from one sample in a study of breast tumors, draining lymph nodes, adjacent tissues. One entry per CDR3 protein results from TCRdb running MiXCR on the multiplex PCR reads. The profile shows over 250,000 distinct CDR3 sequences, more than 30% of them singletons. The sample was axillary lymph node tissue. These receptors all come from a female donor with breast cancer. Some clones in this sample may be carry-over from other donors' samples. Both conserved end residues are part of each CDR3. The D gene is left open where the match is weak. A clone size is listed for some rows: how often the clone was seen (once, few, many), or a class if it is expanded.

d_call	v_call	j_call	clone_size	cdr3_nt	cdr3_aa
-	TRBV6-1	TRBJ2-1	-	TGTGCCAGCAGTACACTAACTAGCGAGCAGTTCTTC	CASSTLTSEQFF
TRBD2	TRBV15	TRBJ2-5	once	TGTGCCACCAGCAGAGCGGGAGGGCGGGGAGAGACCCAGTACTTC	CATSRAGGRGETQYF
-	TRBV7-9	TRBJ2-7	once	TGTGCCAGCAGTTTGGACCAAGGGGTGCTCGAGCAGTACTTC	CASSLDQGVLEQYF
-	TRBV7-9	TRBJ2-5	-	TGTGCCAGCAGCTTAGTACGCAGGACGCGGGACTTC	CASSLVRRTRDF
TRBD2	TRBV14	TRBJ2-1	many	TGTGCCAGCAGCGGGACTAGCCAATACAATGAGCAGTTCTTC	CASSGTSQYNEQFF
-	TRBV2	TRBJ2-3	-	TGTGCCAGCAGTGTGGTGGGAGTACGAGATACGCAGTATTTT	CASSVVGVRDTQYF
-	TRBV6-4	TRBJ1-2	many	TGTGCCAGCAGAGGGAACGAGGTGGGGGGCTACACCTTC	CASRGNEVGGYTF
TRBD1	TRBV6-6	TRBJ1-6	many	TGTGCCAGCAGTTATGACAGGGGACGCCCCAATTCACCCCTCCACTTT	CASSYDRGRPNSPLHF
-	TRBV5-8	TRBJ2-3	many	TGTGCCAGCAGCTTGGGATCCAGCGGGAGCACAGATACGCAGTATTTT	CASSLGSSGSTDTQYF
-	TRBV9	TRBJ1-2	once	TGTGCCAGCAGCGTAGCCAGCGGGGTCGGCTACACCTTC	CASSVASGVGYTF
TRBD1	TRBV20-1	TRBJ2-3	many	TGCAGCCAGGGGGCCCCAGATACGCAGTATTTT	CSQGAPDTQYF
-	TRBV20-1	TRBJ1-2	many	TGCAGTGCTACATTAGTTGGGACACCCTATGGCTACACCTTC	CSATLVGTPYGYTF
-	TRBV10-3	TRBJ2-4	-	TGTGCCATTCATGACTCTCGAGCAAACATTCAGTACTTC	CAIHDSRANIQYF
TRBD2	TRBV19	TRBJ2-7	many	TGTGCCAGTAGCCCAACGGGTAGCGGGAGTTTCAGCGAGCAGTACTTC	CASSPTGSGSFSEQYF
-	TRBV20-1	TRBJ2-7	many	TGCAGTGCTAACCAGCCCGGTCCAAACTACGAGCAGTACTTC	CSANQPGPNYEQYF
TRBD2	TRBV7-2	TRBJ2-1	many	TGTGCCAGCAGCTTAGGTCGTGCGGGAGGACGCGAGCAGTTCTTC	CASSLGRAGGREQFF
-	TRBV5-1	TRBJ2-1	-	TGCGCCAGCACCCCGTATGGCGGGACCCCCAATGAGCAGTTCTTC	CASTPYGGTPNEQFF
TRBD1	TRBV11-3	TRBJ2-3	many	TGTGCCAGCAGCTTATCAGGGGGTGAGGATACGCAGTATTTT	CASSLSGGEDTQYF
-	TRBV5-6	TRBJ2-7	many	TGTGCCAGCAGCTTGGGGGTAACTTCCGAGCAGTACTTC	CASSLGVTSEQYF
TRBD2	TRBV12-3/TRBV12-4	TRBJ2-7	many	TGTGCCAGCAGTTTATTTGGGGAGGGCAGGGAGTACTTC	CASSLFGEGREYF
TRBD1	TRBV7-9	TRBJ1-2	-	TGTGCCAGCAGCTTAGGTACGGGACAGCTCTATGGCTACACCTTC	CASSLGTGQLYGYTF
-	TRBV20-1	TRBJ2-5	many	TGCAGTGCTATCTCGCCGGACCAAAGCGGGACCCAGTACTTC	CSAISPDQSGTQYF
TRBD2	TRBV5-8	TRBJ2-1	few	TGTGCCAGCAGTTCTCTGCGGGGGAGCTCCTACAATGAGCAGTTCTTC	CASSSLRGSSYNEQFF
TRBD1	TRBV15	TRBJ1-1	-	TGTACCACCAGCAGGGACAGGGCCTTGAACACTGAAGCTTTCTTT	CTTSRDRALNTEAFF
-	TRBV7-9	TRBJ2-1	many	TGTGCCAGCAGCCGCCTTGAGAGTTACCCCTACAATGAGCAGTTCTTC	CASSRLESYPYNEQFF
-	TRBV29-1	TRBJ1-1	-	TGCAGCGTTGTTTCCCCTAAGATTGAAGCTTTCTTT	CSVVSPKIEAFF
TRBD2	TRBV20-1	TRBJ2-3	-	TGCAGTGCTAGAGGGCCTAGCGGGATGACAGATACGCAGTATTTT	CSARGPSGMTDTQYF
-	TRBV9	TRBJ2-6	many	TGTGCCAGCAGCAAAAGTCCCTCTGGGGCCAACGTCCTGACTTTC	CASSKSPSGANVLTF
-	TRBV12-3/TRBV12-4	TRBJ1-6	many	TGTGCCAGCAGTTTTTGGGGAATGAATAATTCACCCCTCCACTTT	CASSFWGMNNSPLHF
TRBD2	TRBV5-1	TRBJ2-1	many	TGCGCCAGCAGCAAGTTAGCGGGAGTAAACAATGAGCAGTTCTTC	CASSKLAGVNNEQFF
TRBD1	TRBV12-5	TRBJ2-1	many	TGTGCTAGTGGTTTGGCGACCCGGGACAGGGGTAGGAATGAGCAGTTCTTC	CASGLATRDRGRNEQFF
TRBD2	TRBV6-1	TRBJ2-7	many	TGTGCCAGCAGTACCCTAGCGGTCTACGAGCAGTACTTC	CASSTLAVYEQYF
TRBD2	TRBV7-8	TRBJ2-3	-	TGTGCCAGCAACGTCGCTAGCGGGAGGGAGGGCACAGATCCGCAGTATTTT	CASNVASGREGTDPQYF
-	TRBV14	TRBJ2-3	many	TGTGCCAGCAGCCAAGGTCGGCTTACCCTCGATACGCAGTATTTT	CASSQGRLTLDTQYF
TRBD2	TRBV9	TRBJ2-3	many	TGTGCCAGCAGCTTCCTAGCGGGTTCCACAGATACGCAGTATTTT	CASSFLAGSTDTQYF
-	TRBV14	TRBJ1-2	once	TGTGCCAGCAGCCACGGTCTAGCGTTC	CASSHGLAF
-	TRBV30	TRBJ2-3	-	TGTGCCTGGAGTCGGGCGGGGAGCACAGATACGCAGTATTTT	CAWSRAGSTDTQYF
-	TRBV6-2/TRBV6-3	TRBJ1-2	-	TGTGCCAGCAGGTTTAACTATGGCTACACCTTC	CASRFNYGYTF